This is a list of T cell receptor beta chains from one sample in a study of blood T cell repertoires in COVID-19. Libraries were prepared by immunoSEQ multiplex PCR; TCRdb keeps only in-frame clonotypes and omits some of them. The sample includes fewer than 450,000 clones, approximately 90% of them seen just once. Specimen: peripheral blood. These receptors all come from a woman aged 18 to 35 who had recovered from COVID-19. The CDR3 runs from the conserved cysteine through the conserved F or W. The order of the fields is CDR3 protein, J gene, V gene.

CDR3: CASSPRFIAEAFF
J: TRBJ1-1
V: TRBV12-3/TRBV12-4

CDR3: CASSLGLAGEGEQFF
J: TRBJ2-1
V: TRBV7-8

CDR3: CAWNGRGGHNSPLHF
J: TRBJ1-6
V: TRBV30

CDR3: CSVLGTGGANEQFF
J: TRBJ2-1
V: TRBV29-1

CDR3: CSGMVAWTIPSYNEQFF
J: TRBJ2-1
V: TRBV29-1

CDR3: CASRATFRDIELF
J: TRBJ1-4
V: TRBV27

CDR3: CASSPLFKEGGSYNEQFF
J: TRBJ2-1
V: TRBV4-3

CDR3: CASSGKDSPRETQYF
J: TRBJ2-5
V: TRBV25-1

CDR3: CASSLDGQRNQPQHF
J: TRBJ1-5
V: TRBV11-2

CDR3: CASSYAGVINEQFF
J: TRBJ2-1
V: TRBV5-4

CDR3: CATSRERIDFYGYTF
J: TRBJ1-2
V: TRBV15

CDR3: CASSPYIKQGTEAFF
J: TRBJ1-1
V: TRBV7-8

CDR3: CASAGGSIRQPQHF
J: TRBJ1-5
V: TRBV6-5

CDR3: CASSFQGRETQYF
J: TRBJ2-5
V: TRBV19

CDR3: CASSPLDRAGDTEAFF
J: TRBJ1-1
V: TRBV19

CDR3: CASRLRGYGTQYF
J: TRBJ2-5
V: TRBV6-5

CDR3: CASSRSSLAGGTQETQYF
J: TRBJ2-5
V: TRBV4-3

CDR3: CATSDRAGWNEQFF
J: TRBJ2-1
V: TRBV24-1

CDR3: CASSPQGQAGTQPQHF
J: TRBJ1-5
V: TRBV9

CDR3: CASRGAPTGELFF
J: TRBJ2-2
V: TRBV11-3

CDR3: CASSPARLAGTDTQYF
J: TRBJ2-3
V: TRBV5-5

CDR3: CATSDSMDLYGYTF
J: TRBJ1-2
V: TRBV24-1

CDR3: CAWRGQGGNYGYTF
J: TRBJ1-2
V: TRBV30

CDR3: CASSFTLAGGPGGTDTQYF
J: TRBJ2-3
V: TRBV7-8

CDR3: CASSPRDWKQADTQYF
J: TRBJ2-3
V: TRBV13

CDR3: CASTLSDYGYTF
J: TRBJ1-2
V: TRBV19

CDR3: CASSQVDATNEKLFF
J: TRBJ1-4
V: TRBV4-3

CDR3: CASSWGQGAGGNTIYF
J: TRBJ1-3
V: TRBV7-8

CDR3: CASSLDRGYGYTF
J: TRBJ1-2
V: TRBV5-5

CDR3: CASSLGLAGGPGTQYF
J: TRBJ2-5
V: TRBV5-4

CDR3: CASSPTGFHYGYTF
J: TRBJ1-2
V: TRBV7-2

CDR3: CASSLGLAGPFYNEQFF
J: TRBJ2-1
V: TRBV5-1

CDR3: CASSGRGSANQETQYF
J: TRBJ2-5
V: TRBV7-8